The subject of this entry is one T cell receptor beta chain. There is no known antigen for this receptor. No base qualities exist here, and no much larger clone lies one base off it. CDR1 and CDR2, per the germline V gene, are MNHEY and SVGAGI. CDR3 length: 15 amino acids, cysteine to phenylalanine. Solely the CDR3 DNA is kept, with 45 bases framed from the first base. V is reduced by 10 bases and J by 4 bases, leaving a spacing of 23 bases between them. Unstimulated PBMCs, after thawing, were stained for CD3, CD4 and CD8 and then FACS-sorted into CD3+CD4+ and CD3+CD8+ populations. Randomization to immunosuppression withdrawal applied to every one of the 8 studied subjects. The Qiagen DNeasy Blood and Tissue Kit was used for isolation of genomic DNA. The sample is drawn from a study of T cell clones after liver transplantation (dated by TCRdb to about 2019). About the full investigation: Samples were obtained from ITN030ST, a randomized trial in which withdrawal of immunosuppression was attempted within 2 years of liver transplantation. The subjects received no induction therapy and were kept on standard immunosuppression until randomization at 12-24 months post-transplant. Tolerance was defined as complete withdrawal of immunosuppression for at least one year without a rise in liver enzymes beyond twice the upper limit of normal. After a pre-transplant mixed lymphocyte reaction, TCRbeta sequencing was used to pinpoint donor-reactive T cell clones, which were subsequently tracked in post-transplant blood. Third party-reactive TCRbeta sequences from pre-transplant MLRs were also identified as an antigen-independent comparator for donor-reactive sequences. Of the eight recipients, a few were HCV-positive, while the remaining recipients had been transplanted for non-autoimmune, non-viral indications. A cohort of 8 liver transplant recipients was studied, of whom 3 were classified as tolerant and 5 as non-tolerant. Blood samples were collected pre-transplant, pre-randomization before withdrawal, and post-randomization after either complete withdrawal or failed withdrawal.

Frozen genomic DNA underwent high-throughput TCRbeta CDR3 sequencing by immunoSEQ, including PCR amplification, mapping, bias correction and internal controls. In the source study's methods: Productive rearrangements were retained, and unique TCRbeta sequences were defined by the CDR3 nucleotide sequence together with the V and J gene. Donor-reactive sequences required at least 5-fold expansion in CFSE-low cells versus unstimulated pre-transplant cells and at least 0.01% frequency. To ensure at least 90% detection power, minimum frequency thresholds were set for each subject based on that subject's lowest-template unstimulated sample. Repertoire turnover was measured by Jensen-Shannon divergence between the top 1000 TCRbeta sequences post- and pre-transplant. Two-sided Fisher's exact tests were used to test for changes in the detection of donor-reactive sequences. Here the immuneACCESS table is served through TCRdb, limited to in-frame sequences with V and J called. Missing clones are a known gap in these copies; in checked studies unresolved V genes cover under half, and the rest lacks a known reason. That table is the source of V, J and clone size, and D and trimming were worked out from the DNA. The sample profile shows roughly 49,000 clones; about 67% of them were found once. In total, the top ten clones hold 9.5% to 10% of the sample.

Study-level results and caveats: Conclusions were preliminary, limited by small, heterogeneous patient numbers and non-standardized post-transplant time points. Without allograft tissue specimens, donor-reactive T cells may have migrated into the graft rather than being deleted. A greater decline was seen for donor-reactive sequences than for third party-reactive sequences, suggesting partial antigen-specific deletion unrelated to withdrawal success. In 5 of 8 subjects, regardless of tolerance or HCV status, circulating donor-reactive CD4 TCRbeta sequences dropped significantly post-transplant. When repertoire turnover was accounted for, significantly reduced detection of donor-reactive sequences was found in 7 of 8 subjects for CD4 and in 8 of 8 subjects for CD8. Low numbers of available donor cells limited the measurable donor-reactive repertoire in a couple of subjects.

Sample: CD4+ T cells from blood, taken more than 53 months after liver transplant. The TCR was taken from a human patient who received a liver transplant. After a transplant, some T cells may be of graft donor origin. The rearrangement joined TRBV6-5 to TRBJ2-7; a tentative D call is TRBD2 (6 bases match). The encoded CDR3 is CATQMETRPPYEQYF. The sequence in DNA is TGTGCCACCCAGATGGAGACTAGACCTCCTTACGAGCAGTACTTC.